The 29 T cell receptor beta chains below come from one sample, sequenced in a study of T cells in Graves' hyperthyroidism and ophthalmopathy. The source material, RNA transcripts, was used to amplify TCR beta CDR3 regions. TCR CDR3 underwent first-round RT-PCR with the HTBI primer set. MiXCR, run by TCRdb on the multiplex PCR reads, gives a single entry per CDR3 protein. Among around 540,000 distinct CDR3 sequences listed, 15% to 20% were seen once. Sequenced material: blood. All receptors derive from a woman aged 30 to 39 with Graves' ophthalmopathy.

This clonotype was seen repeatedly, ten times or more. This rearrangement joins TRBV6-2 or TRBV6-3 to TRBJ1-1; D remains ambiguous. The CDR3 covers 13 residues. Per germline, CDR1 MNHEY and CDR2 SVGEGT. V was pared by 2 bases and J by 5 bases, with 9 bases between. CDR3 loop: CASSYPLGTEAFF. DNA for the CDR3: TGTGCCAGCAGTTACCCCCTCGGAACTGAAGCTTTCTTT.

Ten or more counts support this clonotype. The chain uses TRBV20-1 and TRBJ2-1, with a possible D match to TRBD2 (5 bases). The CDR3 is made up of 13 amino acids. The germline CDR1 and CDR2 sequences are DFQATT and SNEGSKA (reference sequence). Trimming left V 4 bases short and J 5 bases short, with 12 bases between. CDR3 in DNA: TGCAGTGCTAACGAAGGACTTCACAATGAGCAGTTCTTC. It is translated as CSANEGLHNEQFF.

J is TRBJ1-6 and V is TRBV6-5; D not resolved. V was shortened by 0 bases and J by 8 bases, with 8 bases between the two germline ends. The CDR3 contains 14 residues. CDR1 and CDR2 from the germline V gene are MNHEY and SVGAGI. This chain's CDR3 is CASSYSSLDSPLHF. CDR3 bases: TGTGCCAGCAGTTACTCGAGTCTGGATTCACCCCTCCACTTT.

The sample holds many counts of this clonotype. V gene TRBV6-1 combines with J gene TRBJ1-5, with 7 bases lining up with TRBD1. J was trimmed by 2 bases and V by 2 bases; bases with no gene match: 12. This CDR3 is 18 amino acids long. Per germline, CDR1 MNHNS and CDR2 SASEGT. CDR3 residues: CASSENWAGGTGNQPQHF. The CDR3 DNA reads as TGTGCCAGCAGTGAAAATTGGGCAGGGGGGACGGGCAATCAGCCCCAGCATTTT.

The genes are TRBV7-3 and TRBJ2-2; D might be TRBD1 (6 bases). The CDR3 covers 15 residues. Germline V gene lookup returns CDR1 SGHTA and CDR2 FQGTGA. V lost 2 bases and J 4 bases, leaving 11 bases between the germline ends. The CDR3 reads CASSLAGVSTGELFF. In nucleotides, the CDR3 is TGTGCCAGCAGCTTAGCAGGGGTGAGCACCGGGGAGCTGTTTTTT. Together with reference TRBV7-3 and TRBJ2-2, the CDR3 gives the full variable domain: GAGVSQTPSNKVTEKGKYVELRCDPISGHTALYWYRQSLGQGPEFLIYFQGTGAADDSGLPNDRFFAVRPEGSVSTLKIQRTERGDSAVYLCASSLAGVSTGELFFGEGSRLTVL.

This clonotype came up once. The rearrangement joins TRBV20-1 to TRBJ2-7; 8 bases map to TRBD2. The germline V gene encodes CDR1 DFQATT and CDR2 SNEGSKA (reference sequence). The CDR3 has 13 residues. V lost 6 bases to trimming and J lost 6 bases; unmatched junction nucleotides: 10. Written as DNA, the CDR3 is TGCAGTGCCGAGCGGGGGTCGGATAGCGAGCAGTACTTC. Protein sequence: CSAERGSDSEQYF.

This clonotype was observed many times. CDR3 coding DNA: TGTGCCTGGAGTGGACTAGCCCCTCCCTACGAGCAGTACTTC. Amino acids: CAWSGLAPPYEQYF. The rearrangement links TRBV30 to TRBJ2-7; 7 bases are shared with TRBD2. V shed 1 base and J 2 bases; nucleotides not matched to a gene: 5. This CDR3 is built from 14 residues. CDR1 and CDR2 (germline): GTSNPN, SVGIG (reference sequence).

The rearrangement joins TRBV4-3 to TRBJ2-6; the D gene is possibly TRBD1 (5 bases). CDR1 is LGHNA and CDR2 is YSLEER in the germline V gene. The ends were cut back, 0 bases at V and 0 bases at J, with 15 bases in the middle. The CDR3 is 19 residues long. The CDR3 loop is CASSQDPSPRASGANVLTF. Here the CDR3 DNA reads TGCGCCAGCAGCCAAGATCCCTCACCCAGGGCCTCTGGGGCCAACGTCCTGACTTTC.

The V gene is TRBV28, the J gene TRBJ2-7; D possibly corresponds to TRBD1 (5 bases). The ends were cut back, 4 bases at V and 4 bases at J, with 11 bases in the middle. The CDR3 runs to 13 residues. Per germline, CDR1 MDHEN and CDR2 SYDVKM. CDR3 nucleotides: TGTGCCAGCAGTTCCTCGGACAATTACGAGCAGTACTTC. Translation gives CASSSSDNYEQYF.

This clonotype was counted between two and nine times. The V gene is TRBV19, the J gene TRBJ2-6, with 8 bases that match TRBD1. V was pared by 5 bases and J by 1 base, with 4 bases of the junction left unmatched. The CDR3 runs 16 residues. CDR1 LNHDA and CDR2 SQIVND come from the germline V gene (reference sequence). The CDR3 sequence: CASSQGAVSGANVLTF. CDR3 DNA: TGTGCCAGTAGTCAGGGGGCAGTGTCTGGGGCCAACGTCCTGACTTTC.

Comment on this clonotype: An end of the junction does not agree with germline; a read error may underlie this. This chain links TRBV6-1 with TRBJ2-2, with D perhaps TRBD2 (5 bases). Germline CDR1 is MNHNS and CDR2 is SASEGT. This CDR3 has 13 amino acids. CDR3 coding DNA: TGTGCCAGCAGAGAAGACGGGGACGGGGAGCTGTTTTTT. It encodes CASREDGDGELFF.

This clonotype has just a few counts. The J gene is TRBJ2-1, the V gene TRBV19; 8 bases map to TRBD2. The V gene end was trimmed by 9 bases and the J gene end by 5 bases; junction bases not matched to a gene: 9. Germline CDR1 reads LNHDA; CDR2 reads SQIVND (reference sequence). The length of the CDR3 is 14 residues. This CDR3 is CASASGSINNEQFF. In DNA, the CDR3 is TGTGCCAGCGCGAGCGGGAGCATAAACAATGAGCAGTTCTTC.

The chain combines TRBV6-1 with TRBJ2-1; no clear D gene. Germline V CDR1 and CDR2: MNHNS, SASEGT. The CDR3 covers 14 residues. Trimming cost V 5 bases and J 6 bases, with 14 bases left between them. The CDR3 spells CASSSVVGFNEQFF. CDR3 nucleotides: TGTGCCAGCAGTTCTGTGGTGGGGTTCAATGAGCAGTTCTTC.

A word on this clonotype: A much larger clone lies a single base off, so this may be a read error. This chain uses TRBV5-4 with TRBJ2-3, with D maybe TRBD1 (5 bases). This CDR3 is 14 amino acids long. Germline assignment: CDR1 SGHNT and CDR2 YYREEE (reference sequence). Here the CDR3 DNA reads TGTGCCAGCAGCTTGGTCCAGGACACAGATACGCGGTATTTT. Translating gives CASSLVQDTDTRYF.

Ten or more counts support this clonotype. The J gene is TRBJ2-1, the V gene TRBV18; D perhaps matches TRBD1 (6 bases). CDR3 size: 12 residues. Germline-derived CDR1 and CDR2 are KGHSH and LQKENI. Trimming cost V 0 bases and J 13 bases, with 10 bases left between them. The CDR3 nucleotides are TGTGCCAGCTCACCACCGGGGGCCCATCAGTTCTTC. Residues: CASSPPGAHQFF. Full variable domain (missing parts from reference TRBV18 and TRBJ2-1): NAGVMQNPRHLVRRRGQEARLRCSPMKGHSHVYWYRQLPEEGLKFMVYLQKENIIDESGMPKERFSAEFPKEGPSILRIQQVVRGDSAAYFCASSPPGAHQFFGPGTRLTVL.

This clonotype has ten or more counts. The CDR3 nucleotides are TGCGCCAGCAGCCAAGGTAGCAGCTCCTACAATGAGCAGTTCTTC. Residues: CASSQGSSSYNEQFF. V gene TRBV4-3 combines with J gene TRBJ2-1; D gene ambiguous. The V gene's germline CDR1 is LGHNA and CDR2 YSLEER. This CDR3 comprises 15 residues. Trimming took 1 base from V and 0 from J, leaving 7 bases between them.

This clonotype was counted many times. The chain's CDR3 is CASSHDTGREKLFF. CDR3 nucleotide sequence: TGTGCCAGCAGCCATGACACGGGGCGCGAAAAACTGTTTTTT. The chain links TRBV3-1 to TRBJ1-4; TRBD1 is a possible D gene (5 bases). Germline lookup yields CDR1 LGHDT and CDR2 YNNKEL (reference sequence). The ends were cut back, 3 bases at V and 8 bases at J, with 13 bases in the middle. This CDR3 has 14 amino acids.

This clonotype was recorded at least ten times. This chain connects TRBV24-1 to TRBJ2-1; no definite D call. Trimming pared 1 base from V and 5 bases from J, leaving 8 bases between. The CDR3 is 14 residues long. Germline V CDR1 and CDR2: KGHDR, SFDVKD. CDR3 DNA: TGTGCCACCAGTGATTTATTAGGGAACAATGAGCAGTTCTTC. This encodes CATSDLLGNNEQFF.

V gene TRBV5-1 combines with J gene TRBJ2-3; D is undetermined. With 1 base removed from V and 0 bases from J, the gap between germline ends came to 6 bases. CDR3 length: 14 amino acids. The V gene's germline CDR1 is SGHRS and CDR2 YFSETQ. The chain's CDR3 is CASSLFRSTDTQYF. Written as DNA, the CDR3 is TGCGCCAGCAGCTTGTTCAGAAGCACAGATACGCAGTATTTT.

The chain carries TRBV29-1 and TRBJ2-1, with TRBD1 identical over 10 bases. The CDR3 loop spans 14 amino acids. J gave up 2 bases and V 6 bases, and 4 bases lay outside the gene matches. CDR1 is SQVTM and CDR2 is ANQGSEA in the germline V gene. CDR3 residues: CSVLGQGAYNEQFF. The DNA of the CDR3 is TGCAGCGTCCTCGGACAGGGGGCCTACAATGAGCAGTTCTTC.

The chain links TRBV28 to TRBJ2-2; D gene ambiguous. Trimming left V 5 bases short and J 6 bases short, with 7 bases between. The CDR3 is 12 residues long. Germline V gene sequence: CDR1 MDHEN, CDR2 SYDVKM. CDR3 amino acids: CASSRVPGELFF. The CDR3 DNA is TGTGCCAGCAGTCGGGTTCCCGGGGAGCTGTTTTTT.

The chain recombines TRBV6-1 with TRBJ2-7; D is perhaps TRBD1 or TRBD2 (6 bases each). The germline V and J ends were trimmed by 6 bases and 5 bases, with 14 bases remaining between them. The CDR3 contains 13 residues. CDR1 is MNHNS and CDR2 is SASEGT in the germline V gene. The CDR3 coding sequence is TGTGCCAGCAGCCGCACGGGGGCCGACGAGCAGTACTTC. It translates to CASSRTGADEQYF.

This clonotype was counted between two and nine times. A junction end diverges from the germline sequence, so it may reflect a read error. The chain is built from TRBV7-2 and TRBJ1-6; 7 nucleotides agree with TRBD1. Per the germline V gene, CDR1 is SGHTA and CDR2 is FQGNSA. The CDR3 loop spans 15 amino acids. The CDR3 DNA is TGTGCCGGCAGCCGTAGCGGGACAGATAATTCACCCCTCCACTTT. Protein product: CAGSRSGTDNSPLHF.

The chain joins TRBV9 to TRBJ2-1, with 9 bases identical to TRBD2. The CDR3 spans 16 residues. Unmatched junction bases numbered 9, after V lost 0 bases and J lost 8 bases. Germline V CDR1 and CDR2: SGDLS, YYNGEE. The CDR3 loop is CASSVDLAGAGDEQFF. For the CDR3, the DNA is TGTGCCAGCAGCGTAGACTTAGCGGGAGCCGGGGATGAGCAGTTCTTC.

This clonotype was recorded a few times. CDR3 DNA sequence: TGTGCCAGCAGTTTATCCGCCGGGGGGAAGACCCAGTACTTC. It codes for CASSLSAGGKTQYF. The chain is built from TRBV28 and TRBJ2-5; 7 bases are shared with TRBD2. Germline CDR1 reads MDHEN; CDR2 reads SYDVKM. Trimming took 1 base from V and 6 from J; bases not matched to a gene: 5. This CDR3 has 14 amino acids.

At least ten counts were recorded for this clonotype. The gene calls are TRBV7-2 and TRBJ1-2; tentatively, D is TRBD1 (5 bases). CDR1 SGHTA and CDR2 FQGNSA come from the germline V gene. The CDR3 has 14 residues. V lost 1 base and J lost 3, with 9 bases in between. The chain's CDR3 is CASSLEGSDYGYTF. The DNA of the CDR3 is TGTGCCAGCAGCTTAGAGGGGAGCGACTATGGCTACACCTTC.

At least ten counts were recorded for this clonotype. This chain connects TRBV18 to TRBJ2-5; 8 positions agree with TRBD2. The germline V gene encodes CDR1 KGHSH and CDR2 LQKENI. J gave up 6 bases and V 3 bases, and 6 bases lay outside the gene matches. The CDR3 runs to 14 residues. The DNA for the CDR3 is TGTGCCAGCTCACCCCCGGGACTAGGAAAGACCCAGTACTTC. Amino acids: CASSPPGLGKTQYF.

The rearrangement links TRBV20-1 to TRBJ2-7; 10 bases agree with TRBD1. Per the germline V gene, CDR1 is DFQATT and CDR2 is SNEGSKA (reference sequence). The CDR3 sequence is 14 residues long. With 5 bases clipped from V and 4 bases from J, the junction kept 8 bases outside the gene matches. The CDR3 loop is CSAPDRGAFYEQYF. CDR3 DNA: TGCAGTGCTCCGGACAGGGGGGCATTTTACGAGCAGTACTTC.

This clonotype was detected many times. J is TRBJ1-2 and V is TRBV6-1, with D perhaps matching TRBD1 (6 bases). The CDR3 is 13 residues long. Germline V gene sequence: CDR1 MNHNS, CDR2 SASEGT. V lost 5 bases and J 7 bases, leaving 14 bases between the germline ends. In DNA, the CDR3 is TGTGCCAGCAGTCTACTAGGGGGGGCTGGCTACACCTTC. Amino acids: CASSLLGGAGYTF.